The 10 T cell receptor beta chains below all came from one sample that was sequenced in a study of graft-versus-host responses after intestinal transplantation. These receptors' targets are unknown. TCRdb's table, derived via immunoSEQ multiplex PCR, lists solely in-frame clones and lacks some. The table lists around 96,000 clones, 80% to 95% of them singletons. Source: unstimulated CD4+ T cells sorted from spleen or lymph node cells, taken before intestinal transplant. The receptors stem from a human donor who received an intestinal transplant.

V gene TRBV6-5 combines with J gene TRBJ1-2; 7 positions match TRBD1. CDR1 and CDR2 (germline): MNHEY, SVGAGI. CDR3 length: 12 amino acids. Trimming took 10 bases from V and 2 from J; bases not matched to a gene: 4. CDR3 bases: TGTGCCACCCAGGGACAGAACTATGGCTACACCTTC. It is translated as CATQGQNYGYTF.

A few counts support this clone. The rearrangement links TRBV2 to TRBJ1-2; 9 bases are shared with TRBD1. Unmatched junction bases numbered 8, after V lost 5 bases and J lost 4 bases. The CDR3 is 15 residues long. Germline CDR1 SNHLY, CDR2 FYNNEI. The CDR3 spells CASSSPGQGAYGYTF. CDR3 nucleotides: TGTGCCAGCAGTTCACCGGGACAGGGAGCCTATGGCTACACCTTC.

This sequence joins TRBV6-5 and TRBJ2-7, with D hard to call. The CDR3 extends over 15 amino acids. In germline, CDR1 is MNHEY, CDR2 SVGAGI. Trimming took off 4 bases at V and 0 bases at J, with 13 bases between the two ends. CDR3 sequence (DNA): TGTGCCAGCAGTTCCGACTCCGGTATCTCCTACGAGCAGTACTTC. This codes for CASSSDSGISYEQYF.

In its sample, this clone was seen once. This chain uses TRBV19 with TRBJ1-2; D possibly corresponds to TRBD1 (6 bases). Trimming removed 6 bases at V and 2 bases at J, with 16 bases between. The germline CDR1 and CDR2 sequences are LNHDA and SQIVND (reference sequence). The CDR3 spans 15 residues. The CDR3 nucleotides are TGTGCCAGTAGAGACCCCGGGACACCGAACTATGGCTACACCTTC. This gives the protein CASRDPGTPNYGYTF.

This sequence joins TRBV5-1 and TRBJ2-1; weak D call: TRBD1 (5 bases). The CDR3 loop spans 11 amino acids. The germline V gene has CDR1 SGHRS and CDR2 YFSETQ. V was shortened by 5 bases and J by 8 bases, with 8 bases between the two germline ends. The CDR3 sequence is CASSGADEQFF. CDR3 in DNA: TGCGCCAGCAGTGGGGCTGATGAGCAGTTCTTC. Drawing the rest from reference TRBV5-1 and TRBJ2-1, the complete variable domain is KAGVTQTPRYLIKTRGQQVTLSCSPISGHRSVSWYQQTPGQGLQFLFEYFSETQRNKGNFPGRFSGRQFSNSRSEMNVSTLELGDSALYLCASSGADEQFFGPGTRLTVL.

The chain is built from TRBV5-1 and TRBJ2-7; D is unresolved. V was shortened by 2 bases and J by 2 bases, with 11 bases between the two germline ends. Per germline, CDR1 SGHRS and CDR2 YFSETQ. The CDR3 length is 14 residues. The CDR3 nucleotides are TGCGCCAGCAGCTTTAACAGTCCGACCTACGAGCAGTACTTC. It specifies CASSFNSPTYEQYF.

The gene calls are TRBV9 and TRBJ1-6, with D perhaps matching TRBD1 (5 bases). The ends were cut back, 3 bases at V and 7 bases at J, with 20 bases in the middle. The CDR3 spans 17 residues. CDR1 is SGDLS and CDR2 is YYNGEE in the germline V gene. CDR3 sequence (DNA): TGTGCCAGCAGCGCGAGCCCGTTGGTAGGGGCGAATTCACCCCTCCACTTT. Translating it yields CASSASPLVGANSPLHF.

V usage is TRBV4-3 and J usage is TRBJ1-1; TRBD1 might be the D (6 bases). This CDR3 region has 15 residues. Trimming pared 0 bases from V and 4 bases from J, leaving 12 bases between. Looked up from germline, CDR1 is LGHNA and CDR2 is YSLEER. The CDR3: CASSQETGFGTEAFF. DNA for the CDR3: TGCGCCAGCAGCCAAGAAACAGGGTTCGGCACTGAAGCTTTCTTT.

The genes are TRBV7-9 and TRBJ2-3, with 12 nucleotides matching TRBD2. This CDR3 spans 16 amino acids. The V gene end was trimmed by 3 bases and the J gene end by 2 bases; junction bases not matched to a gene: 3. CDR1 is SEHNR, CDR2 FQNEAQ, per germline (reference sequence). The DNA for the CDR3 is TGTGCCAGCAGCTTCCGACTAGCGGGAGTCACAGATACGCAGTATTTT. This encodes CASSFRLAGVTDTQYF.

The J gene is TRBJ2-5, the V gene TRBV4-2; the D gene is possibly TRBD1 (5 bases). The CDR3 is made up of 16 amino acids. V was clipped by 0 bases and J by 1 base, with 12 bases between them. CDR1 is LGHNA, CDR2 YNFKEQ, per germline. CDR3 residues: CASSQEMGQGQETQYF. The CDR3 coding sequence is TGTGCCAGCAGCCAAGAAATGGGGCAGGGCCAAGAGACCCAGTACTTC.